The 29 T cell receptor beta chains below were found in one sample sequenced in a study of cytomegalovirus exposure and HLA in healthy donors. The PCR employed 60 Vbeta primers together with 13 Jbeta primers. Data came from immunoSEQ multiplex PCR; TCRdb stores just in-frame clones and leaves some out. The repertoire includes around 130,000 clones, approximately 85% of them detected once, and about 7% sits in the top ten. The sample consisted of PBMCs. These receptors were obtained from a woman in her twenties or thirties in good health and CMV-seropositive.

For this clone: Other DNA sequences of this sample code for an identical CDR3. The chain employs TRBV7-9 and TRBJ1-1; D uncertain. Germline assignment: CDR1 SEHNR and CDR2 FQNEAQ (reference sequence). Trimming took off 1 base at V and 1 base at J, with 4 bases between the two ends. The CDR3 has 13 amino acids. Here the CDR3 DNA reads TGTGCCAGCAGCTTAGGGCAGAACACTGAAGCTTTCTTT. Protein sequence: CASSLGQNTEAFF.

In regard to this clone: Other DNA sequences from this sample encode an identical CDR3 as well. The V gene is TRBV10-3, the J gene TRBJ2-3; no definite D call. The CDR3 is 13 residues long. V lost 3 bases and J lost 2, with 6 bases in between. Germline V gene sequence: CDR1 ENHRY, CDR2 SYGVKD. The CDR3 is CAISDGLTDTQYF. DNA for the CDR3: TGTGCCATCAGTGATGGGCTCACAGATACGCAGTATTTT.

The chain links TRBV28 to TRBJ1-3; D gene uncertain. V lost 5 bases and J 0 bases, leaving 11 bases between the germline ends. Germline assignment: CDR1 MDHEN and CDR2 SYDVKM. The CDR3 loop spans 15 amino acids. CDR3 nucleotide sequence: TGTGCCAGCAGTGCCAGACTCCGCTCTGGAAACACCATATATTTT. This codes for CASSARLRSGNTIYF.

The V call is TRBV7-2, the J call TRBJ2-7; 7 positions agree with TRBD1. Germline CDR1 SGHTA, CDR2 FQGNSA. Germline trimming cut 5 bases from V and 4 bases from J; bases unmatched to any gene: 5. The CDR3 totals 13 residues. The CDR3 sequence is CASSRTGEYEQYF. In DNA form, the CDR3 reads TGTGCCAGCAGCCGAACAGGGGAATACGAGCAGTACTTC.

This chain uses TRBV4-1 with TRBJ1-5; D is perhaps TRBD1 (5 bases). V was shortened by 4 bases and J by 0 bases, with 13 bases between the two germline ends. The CDR3 loop spans 16 amino acids. Germline V CDR1 and CDR2: MGHRA, YSYEKL. CDR3 in DNA: TGCGCCAGCAGCCCATCGTCAGGGTTTAGCAATCAGCCCCAGCATTTT. Protein product: CASSPSSGFSNQPQHF.

This clone was seen a few times. This chain joins TRBV18 and TRBJ1-5, with 7 nucleotides matching TRBD1. CDR1 is KGHSH, CDR2 LQKENI, per germline. J was trimmed by 1 base and V by 4 bases; bases with no gene match: 10. There are 17 residues in the CDR3. CDR3 residues: CASSQSTGTGSNQPQHF. DNA for the CDR3: TGTGCCAGCTCACAATCGACAGGGACCGGGAGCAATCAGCCCCAGCATTTT.

Concerning this clone itself: A read error may account for a junction end that differs from germline. Within the sample, other DNA sequences also encode this same CDR3. The V and J genes are TRBV15 and TRBJ1-5, with a possible D match to TRBD1 (5 bases). Germline CDR1 reads LNHNV; CDR2 reads YYDKDF (reference sequence). The CDR3 runs 13 residues. The CDR3 nucleotides are TGCGCCACCAGCAGGGTAGAGGGCCAGCCCCAGCATTTT. Encoded protein: CATSRVEGQPQHF.

The chain employs TRBV7-3 and TRBJ1-1; 9 bases line up with TRBD1. There are 13 residues in the CDR3. V lost 5 bases and J lost 3; bases outside the gene matches: 1. Germline loops: CDR1 SGHTA, CDR2 FQGTGA. The CDR3 loop reads CASSRDRDTEAFF. In DNA form, the CDR3 reads TGTGCCAGCAGCCGGGACAGGGACACTGAAGCTTTCTTT. The whole variable domain, remainder taken from reference TRBV7-3 and TRBJ1-1, is GAGVSQTPSNKVTEKGKYVELRCDPISGHTALYWYRQSLGQGPEFLIYFQGTGAADDSGLPNDRFFAVRPEGSVSTLKIQRTERGDSAVYLCASSRDRDTEAFFGQGTRLTVV.

The chain joins TRBV5-1 to TRBJ1-1, with 10 bases matching TRBD1. Trimming cost V 3 bases and J 5 bases; bases outside gene matches: 7. Germline V lookup: CDR1 SGHRS, CDR2 YFSETQ. CDR3 length equals 15 residues. CDR3 DNA: TGCGCCAGCAGCTCCGACAGGGGGCGCGGGACTGAAGCTTTCTTT. Translated, it gives CASSSDRGRGTEAFF.

This clone was counted once. This chain connects TRBV10-3 to TRBJ2-5, with 12 bases that match TRBD2. The V gene end was trimmed by 7 bases and the J gene end by 5 bases; junction bases not matched to a gene: 8. Germline V gene lookup returns CDR1 ENHRY and CDR2 SYGVKD. CDR3 length: 15 residues. CDR3 sequence (DNA): TGTGCCATCAAGGCTAGCGGGAGGGGTGAGGAGACCCAGTACTTC. Translating gives CAIKASGRGEETQYF.

The genes are TRBV5-1 and TRBJ1-2, with unresolved D. There are 13 residues in the CDR3. Germline CDR1 and CDR2: SGHRS and YFSETQ. V was shortened by 4 bases and J by 8 bases, with 15 bases between the two germline ends. The CDR3 loop is CASSPAQLGGYTF. CDR3 DNA sequence: TGCGCCAGCAGCCCGGCCCAGCTGGGCGGCTACACCTTC.

The V call is TRBV7-3, the J call TRBJ1-1; D is perhaps TRBD1 (5 bases). Germline values: CDR1 SGHTA, CDR2 FQGTGA. Trimming cost V 4 bases and J 4 bases, with 13 bases left between them. CDR3 length: 14 amino acids. The CDR3 coding sequence is TGTGCCAGCAGCTCCTTTGCGGGGGGCACTGAAGCTTTCTTT. Residues: CASSSFAGGTEAFF.

In this sample, this clone turned up once. The chain employs TRBV4-1 and TRBJ2-7; unclear D gene. Trimming left V 0 bases short and J 0 bases short, with 9 bases between. CDR1 is MGHRA, CDR2 YSYEKL, per germline. The CDR3 is made up of 15 amino acids. DNA of the CDR3: TGCGCCAGCAGCCAAGACCTTCCCGTCTCCTACGAGCAGTACTTC. Translation gives CASSQDLPVSYEQYF.

Here the CDR3 reads CAISGTENYGYTF. CDR3 DNA: TGTGCCATCAGCGGGACAGAAAACTATGGCTACACCTTC. This sequence joins TRBV10-3 and TRBJ1-2; 7 bases fit TRBD1. The CDR3 contains 13 residues. The ends lost 6 bases at V and 2 bases at J; junction bases unmatched: 3. Per germline, CDR1 ENHRY and CDR2 SYGVKD.

V and J are TRBV11-2 and TRBJ2-1; D is ambiguous. Germline lookup yields CDR1 SGHAT and CDR2 FQNNGV. This CDR3 is built from 14 residues. V dropped 1 base and J dropped 3 bases, with 7 bases sitting between them. CDR3 residues: CASSLVPLYNEQFF. For the CDR3, the DNA is TGTGCCAGCAGCTTAGTTCCCCTCTACAATGAGCAGTTCTTC. Together with reference TRBV11-2 and TRBJ2-1, the CDR3 gives the full variable domain: EAGVAQSPRYKIIEKRQSVAFWCNPISGHATLYWYQQILGQGPKLLIQFQNNGVVDDSQLPKDRFSAERLKGVDSTLKIQPAKLEDSAVYLCASSLVPLYNEQFFGPGTRLTVL.

The rearrangement links TRBV30 to TRBJ1-1; 7 nucleotides align to TRBD1. Trimming removed 2 bases from V and 3 bases from J; junction bases left unmatched: 3. The V gene's germline CDR1 is GTSNPN and CDR2 SVGIG (reference sequence). This CDR3 is 13 amino acids long. This CDR3 is CAWSRGPYTEAFF. CDR3 in DNA: TGTGCCTGGAGTAGGGGGCCCTACACTGAAGCTTTCTTT.

The rearrangement links TRBV5-1 to TRBJ1-1; 7 bases line up with TRBD1. The germline V gene has CDR1 SGHRS and CDR2 YFSETQ. The J segment lost 1 base and the V segment lost 0 bases, leaving 3 bases of the junction unmatched. This CDR3 comprises 15 residues. The chain's CDR3 is CASSLETGPNTEAFF. As DNA, the CDR3 is TGCGCCAGCAGCTTGGAGACAGGGCCGAACACTGAAGCTTTCTTT.

The chain recombines TRBV5-4 with TRBJ1-6; 9 positions match TRBD1. The V gene's germline CDR1 is SGHNT and CDR2 YYREEE (reference sequence). This CDR3 comprises 15 residues. After removal of 4 bases from V and 7 bases from J, the junction contained 6 bases not matched to a gene. CDR3 in amino acids: CASSPGQGNNSPLHF. The DNA of the CDR3 is TGTGCCAGCAGCCCCGGACAGGGGAACAATTCACCCCTCCACTTT.

The CDR3 here is CASSQDEGTGRNTGELFF. CDR3 in DNA: TGTGCCAGCAGCCAAGATGAAGGGACAGGGAGAAACACCGGGGAGCTGTTTTTT. The chain employs TRBV4-2 and TRBJ2-2; 9 positions match TRBD1. Germline V gene sequence: CDR1 LGHNA, CDR2 YNFKEQ. This CDR3 has 18 residues. V dropped 0 bases and J dropped 2; count of bases not matched to a gene: 7.

There are a few counts of this clone. The chain employs TRBV7-9 and TRBJ2-1; 8 nucleotides match TRBD1. V trimming: 6 bases; J trimming: 7 bases; junction bases outside the gene matches: 5. The germline gives CDR1 SEHNR, CDR2 FQNEAQ (reference sequence). The CDR3 has 13 residues. The CDR3 nucleotides are TGTGCCAGCAGGCAGGGGGCTGGGAATGAGCAGTTCTTC. It codes for CASRQGAGNEQFF.

This chain links TRBV2 with TRBJ2-1; 8 bases agree with TRBD2. Germline values: CDR1 SNHLY, CDR2 FYNNEI. The CDR3 is 16 residues long. The V segment lost 6 bases and the J segment 2 bases; nucleotides outside the gene matches: 9. CDR3 sequence: CASRAGGSGAYNEQFF. The CDR3 nucleotides are TGTGCCAGCAGGGCGGGGGGTAGCGGGGCCTACAATGAGCAGTTCTTC.

The chain combines TRBV11-2 with TRBJ2-7; no firm D call. The ends were cut back, 1 base at V and 9 bases at J, with 7 bases in the middle. The CDR3 is 11 residues long. Germline CDR1 and CDR2: SGHAT and FQNNGV. The chain's CDR3 is CASSLVRGQYF. In DNA, the CDR3 is TGTGCCAGCAGCTTAGTTCGAGGGCAGTACTTC.

This rearrangement joins TRBV5-1 to TRBJ2-7; 9 bases are a match to TRBD1. This CDR3 comprises 15 residues. V shed 0 bases and J 6 bases; nucleotides not matched to a gene: 7. Looked up from germline, CDR1 is SGHRS and CDR2 is YFSETQ. For the CDR3, the DNA is TGCGCCAGCAGCTTGGATCGGACAGGGGTACGCGAGCAGTACTTC. This sequence encodes CASSLDRTGVREQYF.

The V and J genes are TRBV10-3 and TRBJ2-1; D is perhaps TRBD2 (6 bases). The CDR3 has 15 residues. V was shortened by 6 bases and J by 0 bases, with 12 bases between the two germline ends. Germline V gene data show CDR1 as ENHRY and CDR2 as SYGVKD. CDR3 nucleotides: TGTGCCATCAGACCCGCGGGGAGCTCCTACAATGAGCAGTTCTTC. It codes for CAIRPAGSSYNEQFF.

In its sample, this clone was seen once. This chain joins TRBV28 and TRBJ2-3; D might be TRBD2 (5 bases). Germline V CDR1 and CDR2: MDHEN, SYDVKM. The CDR3 is 16 residues long. Trimming stripped 4 bases from V and 5 bases from J, with 19 bases between. DNA for the CDR3: TGTGCCAGCAGTTGGAGAGGGCTTGGCTCCCAAGATACGCAGTATTTT. Encoded protein: CASSWRGLGSQDTQYF. The variable domain in full, completed from reference TRBV28 and TRBJ2-3, reads DVKVTQSSRYLVKRTGEKVFLECVQDMDHENMFWYRQDPGLGLRLIYFSYDVKMKEKGDIPEGYSVSREKKERFSLILESASTNQTSMYLCASSWRGLGSQDTQYFGPGTRLTVL.

The chain employs TRBV4-1 and TRBJ1-1; 11 positions match TRBD1. The germline CDR1 and CDR2 sequences are MGHRA and YSYEKL. The CDR3 contains 18 residues. The trim removed 5 bases at V and 0 bases at J, leaving 11 bases unmatched. The CDR3 protein is CASSLFPGQGGVNTEAFF. The CDR3 DNA sequence: TGCGCCAGCAGCTTGTTCCCGGGACAGGGGGGGGTGAACACTGAAGCTTTCTTT.

This sequence joins TRBV9 and TRBJ1-4, with 7 bases aligning to TRBD1. Germline-derived CDR1 and CDR2 are SGDLS and YYNGEE. J gave up 8 bases and V 0 bases, and 4 bases lay outside the gene matches. The CDR3 is 14 residues long. The CDR3 region has the DNA TGTGCCAGCAGCGTAGAGGGGGCGGGGGAAAAACTGTTTTTT. It specifies CASSVEGAGEKLFF.

Only a few counts were recorded for this clone. The V gene is TRBV6-4, the J gene TRBJ2-7; 9 bases are shared with TRBD1. The CDR3 loop spans 14 amino acids. Germline lookup yields CDR1 MRHNA and CDR2 SNTAGT. Trimming at V came to 3 bases and at J to 3 bases, leaving 3 bases not matched to a gene. CDR3 loop: CASSEGQGSYEQYF. DNA of the CDR3: TGTGCCAGCAGTGAAGGACAGGGGAGCTACGAGCAGTACTTC.

This chain uses TRBV28 with TRBJ1-2, with unresolved D. CDR3 length: 14 residues. V was clipped by 3 bases and J by 0 bases, with 8 bases between them. In germline, CDR1 is MDHEN, CDR2 SYDVKM. Here the CDR3 DNA reads TGTGCCAGCAGTTTGAGGCTTTCTAACTATGGCTACACCTTC. Protein product: CASSLRLSNYGYTF.